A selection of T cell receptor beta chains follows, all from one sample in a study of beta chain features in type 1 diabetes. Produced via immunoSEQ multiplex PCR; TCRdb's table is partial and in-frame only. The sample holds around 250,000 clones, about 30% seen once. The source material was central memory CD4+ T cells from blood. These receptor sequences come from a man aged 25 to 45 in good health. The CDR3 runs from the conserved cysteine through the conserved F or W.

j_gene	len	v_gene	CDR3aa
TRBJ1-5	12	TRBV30	CAWASHNQPQHF
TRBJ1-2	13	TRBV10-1	CASSRDRESGYTF
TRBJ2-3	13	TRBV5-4	CASSLPGRDTQYF
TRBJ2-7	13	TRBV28	CASSLGQGYEQYF
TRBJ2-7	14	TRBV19	CASSIGLSNYEQYF
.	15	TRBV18	CASSPGADSSYEQYF
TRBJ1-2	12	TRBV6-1	CASNLPWGGYTF
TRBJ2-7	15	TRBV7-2	CASSGEALPNYEQYF
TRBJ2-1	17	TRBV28	CASSPLRRQGDHNEQFF
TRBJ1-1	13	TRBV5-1	CASSEGSSTEAFF
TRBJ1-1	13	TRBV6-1	CASRNRAGTEAFF
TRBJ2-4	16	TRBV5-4	CASSLDLVGAKNIQYF
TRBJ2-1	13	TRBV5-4	CASSFTAYNEQFF
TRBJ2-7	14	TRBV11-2	CASSAHRDPHEQYF
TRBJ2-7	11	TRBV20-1	CSARDPYEQYF
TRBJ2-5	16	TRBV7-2	CASSSGLAGPQETQYF
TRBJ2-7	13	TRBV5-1	CASSSDPVGEQYF
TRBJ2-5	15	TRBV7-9	CASSFLRGRGETQYF
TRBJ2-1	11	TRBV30	CAWTGYNEQFF
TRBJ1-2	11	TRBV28	CASSSLYGYTF
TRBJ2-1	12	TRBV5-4	CASSHHPDEQFF
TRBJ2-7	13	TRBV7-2	CASSPTRTYEQYF
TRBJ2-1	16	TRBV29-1	CSVPGRLAAPYNEQFF
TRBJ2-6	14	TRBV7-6	CASSLISGANVLTF
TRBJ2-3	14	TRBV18	CASSPPTGTDTQYF
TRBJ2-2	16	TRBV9	CASSVAAGGLTGELFF
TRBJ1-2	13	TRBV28	CASSFGQHYGYTF
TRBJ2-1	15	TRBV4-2	CASSQTSGVNNEQFF
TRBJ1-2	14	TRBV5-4	CASSFRTENYGYTF
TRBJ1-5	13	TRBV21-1	CASSRGVNQPQHF
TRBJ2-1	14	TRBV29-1	CSVEEVGRYNEQFF
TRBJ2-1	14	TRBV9	CASSDRSSGNEQFF
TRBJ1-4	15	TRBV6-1	CASSGPTPPNEKLFF
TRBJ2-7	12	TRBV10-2	CASHGASYEQYF
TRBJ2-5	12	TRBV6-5	CATQTSLETQYF
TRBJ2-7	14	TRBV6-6	CASSLSGGAYEQYF
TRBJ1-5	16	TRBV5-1	CASSLGAGNSNQPQHF
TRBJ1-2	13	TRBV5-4	CASSTTGVYGYTF
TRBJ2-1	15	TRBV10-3	CAISEPSGDYNEQFF
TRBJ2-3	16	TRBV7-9	CASSLVLAGGGDTQYF
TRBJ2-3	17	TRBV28	CASSGRSGRGQGDTQYF
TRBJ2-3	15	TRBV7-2	CASSPNRLAADTQYF
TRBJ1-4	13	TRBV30	CAWSKGLEEKLFF
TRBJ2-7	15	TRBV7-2	CASSRLSGSGHEQYF
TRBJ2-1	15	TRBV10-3	CAIRSSSGSYNEQFF
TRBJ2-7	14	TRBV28	CASSLSGRDYEQYF
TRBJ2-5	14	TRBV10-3	CAISESNAQETQYF
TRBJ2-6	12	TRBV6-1	CASETGANVLTF
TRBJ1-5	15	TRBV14	CASSQGVRADQPQHF
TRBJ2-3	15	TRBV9	CASSVSGTSTDTQYF
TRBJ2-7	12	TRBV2	CAGQTAYYEQYF
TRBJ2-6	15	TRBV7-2	CASSLQGFGANVLTF
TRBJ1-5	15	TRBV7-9	CASSWAGQINQPQHF
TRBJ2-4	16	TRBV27	CASSPGGGIAKNIQYF
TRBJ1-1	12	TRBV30	CAGRTVNTEAFF
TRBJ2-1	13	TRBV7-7	CASSFGAGNEQFF
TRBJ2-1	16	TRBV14	CASSQYSGSSYNEQFF
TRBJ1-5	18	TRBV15	CATSRDPGSGVSNQPQHF
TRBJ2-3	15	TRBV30	CAWSEGSGSTDTQYF
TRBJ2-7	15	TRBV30	CAWTHGPPRGYEQYF